The next 23 T cell receptor beta chains were all read from a single sample in a study of T-cell memory formation after mild COVID-19. Each CDR3 protein gets one entry after TCRdb re-called the 5' RACE reads with MiXCR. Seen here are about 340,000 distinct CDR3 sequences, 13% observed once, and the top ten hold about 22%. Specimen: PBMCs or a T cell subset sorted from them (not recorded which). These receptors all stem from a man aged 18 to 29 who had mild COVID-19 (a few samples of this study predate the infection). Cell type and time point are not known.

This clonotype was counted a few times. The chain employs TRBV12-3 or TRBV12-4 and TRBJ2-3; D possibly uses TRBD1 or TRBD2 (5 bases each). Trimming pared 1 base from V and 0 bases from J, leaving 11 bases between. This CDR3 is 16 amino acids long. The CDR3 loop is CASSLGTWGSTDTQYF. The DNA for the CDR3 is TGTGCCAGCAGTTTAGGCACGTGGGGGAGCACAGATACGCAGTATTTT.

For the CDR3, the DNA is TGTGCCAGCAGCGCACACCAGGGATTTCATCAGCCCCAGCATTTT. It yields the protein CASSAHQGFHQPQHF. This chain uses TRBV12-3 or TRBV12-4 with TRBJ1-5, with D possibly TRBD1 on 5 matching bases. This CDR3 is 15 amino acids long. V dropped 6 bases and J dropped 5 bases, with 17 bases sitting between them.

This rearrangement joins TRBV7-9 to TRBJ2-6, with a weak D call TRBD1 (6 bases). With 4 bases removed from V and 0 bases from J, the gap between germline ends came to 16 bases. Looked up from germline, CDR1 is SEHNR and CDR2 is FQNEAQ (reference sequence). This CDR3 is 18 amino acids long. Here the CDR3 DNA reads TGTGCCAGCAGCTCTAACAGGGCCCCCTCCTCTGGGGCCAACGTCCTGACTTTC. This encodes CASSSNRAPSSGANVLTF.

The V call is TRBV10-3, the J call TRBJ2-2; TRBD1 might be the D (5 bases). The CDR3 extends over 17 amino acids. V was clipped by 6 bases and J by 0 bases, with 17 bases between them. CDR1 and CDR2 (germline): ENHRY, SYGVKD. The CDR3 bases are TGTGCCATCAGGACACCCCTGGGGCAACCGAACACCGGGGAGCTGTTTTTT. It encodes CAIRTPLGQPNTGELFF.

The genes are TRBV19 and TRBJ2-7; D gene ambiguous. Germline V lookup: CDR1 LNHDA, CDR2 SQIVND (reference sequence). V lost 3 bases and J lost 5, with 11 bases in between. The CDR3 has 13 amino acids. For the CDR3, the DNA is TGTGCCAGTAGTATTTGGGGTCTGGACGAGCAGTACTTC. Translated: CASSIWGLDEQYF.

This clonotype has a handful of counts. The chain combines TRBV20-1 with TRBJ2-5; D is possibly TRBD2 (6 bases). The ends were cut back, 1 base at V and 5 bases at J, with 11 bases in the middle. The CDR3 loop spans 13 amino acids. The V gene's germline CDR1 is DFQATT and CDR2 SNEGSKA (reference sequence). The CDR3 DNA is TGCAGTGCTAGAGCGATTGCGGGGGAGACCCAGTACTTC. Protein product: CSARAIAGETQYF.

This clonotype appeared a few times. J is TRBJ2-2 and V is TRBV5-1, with 9 bases fitting TRBD2. This CDR3 region has 15 residues. Germline V gene lookup returns CDR1 SGHRS and CDR2 YFSETQ. After removal of 6 bases from V and 6 bases from J, the junction contained 9 bases not matched to a gene. CDR3 sequence: CASNVIAGGPGELFF. The CDR3, as DNA: TGCGCCAGCAACGTGATTGCGGGGGGGCCCGGGGAGCTGTTTTTT.

The chain links TRBV4-1 to TRBJ1-2; 9 bases map to TRBD1. The CDR3 spans 15 residues. Germline trimming cut 4 bases from V and 8 bases from J; bases unmatched to any gene: 11. The germline V gene encodes CDR1 MGHRA and CDR2 YSYEKL. The CDR3 coding sequence is TGCGCCAGCAGCCCAAGGACAGGGGCGGAAGAAGGCTACACCTTC. Its translation: CASSPRTGAEEGYTF.

This clonotype was detected only a few times. This chain links TRBV5-1 with TRBJ2-3, with TRBD2 matching over 13 bases. Per the germline V gene, CDR1 is SGHRS and CDR2 is YFSETQ. With 4 bases clipped from V and 8 bases from J, the junction kept 4 bases outside the gene matches. This CDR3 spans 14 amino acids. The CDR3 sequence: CASSQGLAGVTQYF. In nucleotides, the CDR3 is TGCGCCAGCAGCCAAGGACTAGCGGGGGTTACGCAGTATTTT. Full variable domain (rest looked up from reference TRBV5-1 and TRBJ2-3): KAGVTQTPRYLIKTRGQQVTLSCSPISGHRSVSWYQQTPGQGLQFLFEYFSETQRNKGNFPGRFSGRQFSNSRSEMNVSTLELGDSALYLCASSQGLAGVTQYFGPGTRLTVL.

In DNA form, the CDR3 reads TGTGCCAGCAAGGAATTTGCGGCAGGCAATCAGCCCCAGCATTTT. The encoded protein is CASKEFAAGNQPQHF. The chain is built from TRBV7-8 and TRBJ1-5; D is unclear. Germline V gene lookup returns CDR1 SGHVS and CDR2 FQNEAQ. Trimming left V 7 bases short and J 2 bases short, with 15 bases between. The CDR3 has 15 residues.

This chain connects TRBV5-1 to TRBJ1-1, with D unclear. Trimming took 0 bases from V and 1 from J, leaving 7 bases between them. The V gene's germline CDR1 is SGHRS and CDR2 YFSETQ. The CDR3 spans 14 residues. The CDR3 here is CASSLEPQNTEAFF. CDR3 coding DNA: TGCGCCAGCAGCTTGGAACCACAGAACACTGAAGCTTTCTTT. Combining the CDR3 with reference TRBV5-1 and TRBJ1-1 gives the whole variable domain KAGVTQTPRYLIKTRGQQVTLSCSPISGHRSVSWYQQTPGQGLQFLFEYFSETQRNKGNFPGRFSGRQFSNSRSEMNVSTLELGDSALYLCASSLEPQNTEAFFGQGTRLTVV.

This clonotype was seen only a few times. The V gene is TRBV11-2, the J gene TRBJ1-1; a possible D gene is TRBD1 (5 bases). Trimming pared 5 bases from V and 5 bases from J, leaving 12 bases between. The CDR3 length is 13 residues. Germline CDR1 and CDR2: SGHAT and FQNNGV. CDR3 sequence reads: CASSVREGTEAFF. CDR3 DNA sequence: TGTGCCAGCAGCGTCAGGGAGGGGACTGAAGCTTTCTTT. The variable domain in full, with the rest retrieved from reference TRBV11-2 and TRBJ1-1, is EAGVAQSPRYKIIEKRQSVAFWCNPISGHATLYWYQQILGQGPKLLIQFQNNGVVDDSQLPKDRFSAERLKGVDSTLKIQPAKLEDSAVYLCASSVREGTEAFFGQGTRLTVV.

This clonotype was found a few times. This chain uses TRBV28 with TRBJ1-2, with D unclear. From germline, CDR1 is MDHEN and CDR2 SYDVKM. Trimming left V 3 bases short and J 7 bases short, with 6 bases between. This CDR3 contains 11 residues. The CDR3 sequence: CASSLGFGYTF. CDR3 in DNA: TGTGCCAGCAGTTTGGGTTTTGGCTACACCTTC.

This clonotype was counted a few times. J is TRBJ1-2 and V is TRBV7-9; weak D call: TRBD1 (5 bases). Per germline, CDR1 SEHNR and CDR2 FQNEAQ (reference sequence). This CDR3 is 14 amino acids long. Trimming stripped 4 bases from V and 5 bases from J, with 14 bases between. CDR3 in DNA: TGTGCCAGCAGCTCTCCGGGACCGGCATATGGCTACACCTTC. It encodes CASSSPGPAYGYTF.

The CDR3 loop is CASKTGQGMISYTEAFF. CDR3 coding DNA: TGTGCCAGCAAGACGGGACAGGGGATGATTAGTTACACTGAAGCTTTCTTT. The chain carries TRBV2 and TRBJ1-1; TRBD1 aligns across 10 bases. Per the germline V gene, CDR1 is SNHLY and CDR2 is FYNNEI. The CDR3 covers 17 residues. J lost 3 bases, V lost 7 bases, and 14 bases had no gene match.

This clonotype showed up just a few times. The genes are TRBV5-1 and TRBJ1-1; 8 nucleotides agree with TRBD1. The V and J ends lost 6 bases and 4 bases, in that order; junction bases with no gene match: 5. Germline values: CDR1 SGHRS, CDR2 YFSETQ. This CDR3 has 13 amino acids. CDR3 in amino acids: CASTQGAVTEAFF. The CDR3 bases are TGCGCCAGCACGCAGGGGGCGGTCACTGAAGCTTTCTTT.

The rearrangement joins TRBV7-3 to TRBJ2-6; no definite D call. Trimming took 2 bases from V and 0 from J, leaving 5 bases between them. Germline CDR1 SGHTA, CDR2 FQGTGA. CDR3 length equals 15 residues. The CDR3 loop is CASSLQFSGANVLTF. CDR3 in DNA: TGTGCCAGCAGCTTACAGTTCTCTGGGGCCAACGTCCTGACTTTC.

This clonotype was seen a few times. V usage is TRBV4-2 and J usage is TRBJ1-1; D is unclear. This CDR3 spans 13 amino acids. V was shortened by 4 bases and J by 7 bases, with 13 bases between the two germline ends. Germline-derived CDR1 and CDR2 are LGHNA and YNFKEQ. This CDR3 reads CASSPRASYEAFF. The CDR3 region has the DNA TGTGCCAGCAGCCCGCGGGCCAGCTATGAAGCTTTCTTT.

This clonotype turned up a few times. The rearrangement uses TRBV7-8 and TRBJ2-5, with 7 bases aligning to TRBD1. This CDR3 is built from 14 residues. V dropped 7 bases and J dropped 5; count of bases not matched to a gene: 10. In germline, CDR1 is SGHVS, CDR2 FQNEAQ. The CDR3 DNA is TGTGCCAGCAACCCCAGACAGGGTTGGGAGACCCAGTACTTC. Protein sequence: CASNPRQGWETQYF.

This clonotype was counted ten times or more. V is TRBV20-1 and J is TRBJ2-3, with D perhaps assigned TRBD1 or TRBD2 (5 bases each). V was clipped by 0 bases and J by 3 bases, with 7 bases between them. In germline, CDR1 is DFQATT, CDR2 SNEGSKA (reference sequence). The CDR3 spans 13 residues. For the CDR3, the DNA is TGCAGTGCTAGAGATGAGGGGACAGATACGCAGTATTTT. Protein: CSARDEGTDTQYF.

This sequence joins TRBV3-1 and TRBJ1-2; 7 nucleotides line up with TRBD1. The ends lost 5 bases at V and 6 bases at J; junction bases unmatched: 15. Per germline, CDR1 LGHDT and CDR2 YNNKEL (reference sequence). CDR3 length: 16 amino acids. CDR3 DNA sequence: TGTGCCAGCAGCGCTCACAACAGGGGATTGCTAAATGGCTACACCTTC. It translates to CASSAHNRGLLNGYTF.

The rearrangement uses TRBV7-9 and TRBJ1-4; D remains unclear. Per germline, CDR1 SEHNR and CDR2 FQNEAQ (reference sequence). The CDR3 is 15 residues long. V lost 11 bases to trimming and J lost 2 bases, with 18 bases between them. The CDR3: CAGGSGVATNEKLFF. The CDR3 nucleotides read TGTGCCGGTGGATCCGGGGTCGCGACTAATGAAAAACTGTTTTTT.

This clonotype was seen only a few times. This chain joins TRBV20-1 and TRBJ2-1; D is unclear. Germline assignment: CDR1 DFQATT and CDR2 SNEGSKA (reference sequence). Trimming shortened V by 3 bases and J by 5 bases, and 2 bases separated the two germline ends. This CDR3 comprises 10 residues. The CDR3 reads CSASHNEQFF. CDR3 DNA: TGCAGTGCTAGCCACAATGAGCAGTTCTTC.